Sequencing of this T cell receptor (beta chain) was carried out in a study of Ad26.COV2.S vaccination and SARS-CoV-2 variants. CDR1 is MGHRA and CDR2 is YSYEKL in the germline V gene. The CDR3 runs 14 residues. V shed 5 bases and J shed 3 bases, with 13 bases lying between them. This clone was seen once. Sequenced by immunoSEQ multiplex PCR; TCRdb stores in-frame clones only, minus some. The sample has about 350,000 clones; around 89% are singletons. The treatment was: roughly 18 received Ad26.COV2.S at low or high dose, single or two shots; about 5 received placebo; per-sample allocation not given. Day 63 after the first injection of vaccine or placebo was the sampling time.

This rearrangement joins TRBV4-1 to TRBJ2-5; tentatively, D is TRBD2 (5 bases). The sequence came from a person aged 18-60 years who received the Ad26.COV2.S COVID-19 vaccine or a placebo. The specimen was peripheral blood, collected in a trial of Ad26.COV2.S vaccine versus placebo. The CDR3 is CASSRALGKETQYF. The CDR3 DNA sequence: TGCGCCAGCAGCAGGGCCCTCGGGAAAGAGACCCAGTACTTC.